This TCR beta chain comes out of a study of blood T cell repertoires in COVID-19. The wider study: The origin of the acute and convalescent COVID-19 samples was the United States, Italy and Spain. T cells, B-cell-depleted T cells, or PBMCs supplied cDNA or gDNA.

Patients in Seattle were enrolled during active infection, then followed longitudinally. The germline V gene has CDR1 LGHDT and CDR2 YNNKEL (reference sequence). Trimming removed 0 bases at V and 6 bases at J, with 9 bases between. The CDR3 contains 14 residues. Authors' data handling: For nucleated cells, counts were estimated from reference gene primer amplification. Generated by immunoSEQ multiplex PCR, the TCRdb table keeps only in-frame clones and is missing some. Clone size and V and J calls were adopted from that table, with D and trimming inferred from the DNA. The data contain about 260,000 clones, about 87% of them singletons.

The rearrangement uses TRBV3-1 (or the pseudogene TRBV3-2) and TRBJ1-3; TRBD1 is a possible D gene (5 bases). This sequence originates from a woman aged 55 to 70 with COVID-19, enrolled during active disease. Sequencing input: peripheral blood. The CDR3 loop is CASSQDRVVNTIYF. CDR3 sequence (DNA): TGTGCCAGCAGCCAAGACAGGGTAGTAAACACCATATATTTT.